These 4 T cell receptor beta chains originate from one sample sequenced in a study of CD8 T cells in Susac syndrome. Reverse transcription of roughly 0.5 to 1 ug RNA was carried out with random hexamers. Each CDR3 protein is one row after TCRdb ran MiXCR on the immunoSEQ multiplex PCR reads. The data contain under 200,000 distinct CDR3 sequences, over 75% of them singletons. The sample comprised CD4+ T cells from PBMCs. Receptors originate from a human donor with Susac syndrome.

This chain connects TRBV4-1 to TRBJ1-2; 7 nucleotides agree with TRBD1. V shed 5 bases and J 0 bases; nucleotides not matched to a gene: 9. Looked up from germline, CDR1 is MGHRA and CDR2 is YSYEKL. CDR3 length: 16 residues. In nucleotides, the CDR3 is TGCGCCAGCAGCAAGACTAGGACAGGCACTAACTATGGCTACACCTTC. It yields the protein CASSKTRTGTNYGYTF.

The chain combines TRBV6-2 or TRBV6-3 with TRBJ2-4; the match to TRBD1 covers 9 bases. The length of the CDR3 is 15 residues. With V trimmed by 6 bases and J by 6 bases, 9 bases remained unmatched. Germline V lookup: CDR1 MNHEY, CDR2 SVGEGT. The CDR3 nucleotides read TGTGCCAGCAGAACCGGGACAGGGTCCGGAAACATTCAGTACTTC. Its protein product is CASRTGTGSGNIQYF.

The CDR3 region is CASSQETGFNEKLFF. The CDR3 DNA sequence: TGTGCCAGCAGCCAGGAGACAGGGTTTAATGAAAAACTGTTTTTT. The rearrangement links TRBV3-1 to TRBJ1-4; 7 nucleotides line up with TRBD1. The CDR3 loop spans 15 amino acids. CDR1 is LGHDT, CDR2 YNNKEL, per germline (reference sequence). J was trimmed by 4 bases and V by 3 bases; bases with no gene match: 5.

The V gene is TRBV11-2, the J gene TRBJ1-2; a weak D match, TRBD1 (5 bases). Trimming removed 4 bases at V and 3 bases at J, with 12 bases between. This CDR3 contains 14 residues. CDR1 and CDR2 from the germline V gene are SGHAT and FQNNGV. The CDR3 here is CASSSGTSHYGYTF. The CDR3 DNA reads TGTGCCAGCAGCTCTGGGACCTCTCACTATGGCTACACCTTC.